A single sample gave rise to the 5 T cell receptor beta chains below, sequenced in a study of T-cell memory formation after mild COVID-19. A single record per CDR3 protein comes from TCRdb applying MiXCR to the 5' RACE reads. The sample lists around 300,000 distinct CDR3 sequences; approximately 15% were seen once. What was sequenced was PBMCs or a T cell subset sorted from them (not recorded which). The receptors stem from a man aged 18-30 years who had mild COVID-19 (a few samples of this study predate the infection). Cell type and time point are not known.

Ten or more counts support this clonotype. The V call is TRBV5-1, the J call TRBJ2-5; TRBD2 matches at 8 bases. The CDR3 is made up of 13 amino acids. V lost 1 base to trimming and J lost 5 bases; unmatched junction nucleotides: 1. Germline CDR1 reads SGHRS; CDR2 reads YFSETQ. The CDR3 nucleotides are TGCGCCAGCAGCTTGCCGGGGGGGGAGACCCAGTACTTC. Translated, it gives CASSLPGGETQYF.

The chain has TRBV14 and TRBJ2-7, with D tentatively TRBD2 (7 bases). Germline assignment: CDR1 SGHDN and CDR2 FVKESK. Trimming took off 0 bases at V and 0 bases at J, with 12 bases between the two ends. The CDR3 has 16 amino acids. The DNA for the CDR3 is TGTGCCAGCAGCCAAGAGCGGGGGCACAGCTCCTACGAGCAGTACTTC. This codes for CASSQERGHSSYEQYF. Based on the CDR3 plus reference TRBV14 and TRBJ2-7, the full variable domain is EAGVTQFPSHSVIEKGQTVTLRCDPISGHDNLYWYRRVMGKEIKFLLHFVKESKQDESGMPNNRFLAERTGGTYSTLKVQPAELEDSGVYFCASSQERGHSSYEQYFGPGTRLTVT.

This clonotype turned up a few times. The gene calls are TRBV15 and TRBJ2-3, with 11 nucleotides matching TRBD2. There are 17 residues in the CDR3. J lost 1 base, V lost 4 bases, and 7 bases had no gene match. Per the germline V gene, CDR1 is LNHNV and CDR2 is YYDKDF (reference sequence). The CDR3 DNA is TGTGCCACCAGCATCCGACTAGCGGGGAGTGGCACAGATACGCAGTATTTT. The encoded protein is CATSIRLAGSGTDTQYF.

This clonotype showed up just a few times. The rearrangement joins TRBV6-4 to TRBJ2-3; 8 nucleotides agree with TRBD2. V was clipped by 0 bases and J by 9 bases; unmatched bases: 2. The CDR3 spans 13 residues. The V gene's germline CDR1 is MRHNA and CDR2 SNTAGT. CDR3 coding DNA: TGTGCCAGCAGTGACTCCGGGGGGGTAACGCAGTATTTT. Amino acid sequence: CASSDSGGVTQYF.

The chain has TRBV25-1 and TRBJ2-7, with 8 bases lining up with TRBD1. Germline-derived CDR1 and CDR2 are MGHDK and SYGVNS. The junction had 14 bases not matched to a gene; V was cut back by 5 bases and J by 5 bases. This CDR3 spans 16 amino acids. Written as DNA, the CDR3 is TGTGCCAGCAGTCCTCTGGGGACAGGTCTTCCGCACGAGCAGTACTTC. Protein sequence: CASSPLGTGLPHEQYF.